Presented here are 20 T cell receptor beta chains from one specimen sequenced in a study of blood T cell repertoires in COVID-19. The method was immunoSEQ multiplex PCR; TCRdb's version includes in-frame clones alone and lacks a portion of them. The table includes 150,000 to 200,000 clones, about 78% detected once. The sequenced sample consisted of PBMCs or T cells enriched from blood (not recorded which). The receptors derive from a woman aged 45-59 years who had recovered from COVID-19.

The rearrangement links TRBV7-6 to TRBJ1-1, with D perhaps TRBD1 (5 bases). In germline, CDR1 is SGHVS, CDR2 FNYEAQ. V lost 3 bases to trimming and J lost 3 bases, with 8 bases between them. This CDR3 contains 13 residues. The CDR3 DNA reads TGTGCCAGCAGCTTGCAAGGGGACACTGAAGCTTTCTTT. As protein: CASSLQGDTEAFF.

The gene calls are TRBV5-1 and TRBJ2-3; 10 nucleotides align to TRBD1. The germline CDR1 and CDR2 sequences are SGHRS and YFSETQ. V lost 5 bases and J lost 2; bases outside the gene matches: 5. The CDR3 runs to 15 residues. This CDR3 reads CASRTGTGVTDTQYF. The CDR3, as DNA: TGCGCCAGCAGAACCGGGACAGGGGTCACAGATACGCAGTATTTT.

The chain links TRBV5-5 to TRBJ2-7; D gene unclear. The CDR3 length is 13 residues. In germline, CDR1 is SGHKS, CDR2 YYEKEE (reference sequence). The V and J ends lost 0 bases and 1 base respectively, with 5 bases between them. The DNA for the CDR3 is TGTGCCAGCAGCTTGGGTTATTCCTACGAGCAGTACTTC. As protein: CASSLGYSYEQYF. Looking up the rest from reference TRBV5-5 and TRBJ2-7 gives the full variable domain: DAGVTQSPTHLIKTRGQQVTLRCSPISGHKSVSWYQQVLGQGPQFIFQYYEKEERGRGNFPDRFSARQFPNYSSELNVNALLLGDSALYLCASSLGYSYEQYFGPGTRLTVT.

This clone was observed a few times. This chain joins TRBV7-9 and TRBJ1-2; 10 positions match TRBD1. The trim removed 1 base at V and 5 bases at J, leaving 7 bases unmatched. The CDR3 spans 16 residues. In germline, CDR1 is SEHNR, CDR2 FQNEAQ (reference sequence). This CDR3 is CASSLGGQGVGYGYTF. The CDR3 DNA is TGTGCCAGCAGCTTAGGCGGACAGGGGGTTGGGTATGGCTACACCTTC.

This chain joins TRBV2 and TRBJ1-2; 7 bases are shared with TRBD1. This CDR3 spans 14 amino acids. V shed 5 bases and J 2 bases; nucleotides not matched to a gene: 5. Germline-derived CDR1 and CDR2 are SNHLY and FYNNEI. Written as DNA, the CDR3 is TGTGCCAGCAGTACAGGGGTAGCGAACTATGGCTACACCTTC. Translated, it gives CASSTGVANYGYTF.

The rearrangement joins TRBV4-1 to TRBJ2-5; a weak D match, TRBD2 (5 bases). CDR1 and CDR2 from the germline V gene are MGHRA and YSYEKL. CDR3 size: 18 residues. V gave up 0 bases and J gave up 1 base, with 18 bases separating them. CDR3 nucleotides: TGCGCCAGCAGCCAAGAAGGGTCGGGGAGCGGAACCCAAGAGACCCAGTACTTC. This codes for CASSQEGSGSGTQETQYF.

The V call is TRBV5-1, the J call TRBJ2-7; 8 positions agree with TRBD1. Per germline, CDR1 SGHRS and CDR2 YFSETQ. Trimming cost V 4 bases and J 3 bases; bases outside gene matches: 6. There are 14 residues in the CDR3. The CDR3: CASSLGQEHYEQYF. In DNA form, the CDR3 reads TGCGCCAGCAGCCTGGGACAGGAACACTACGAGCAGTACTTC.

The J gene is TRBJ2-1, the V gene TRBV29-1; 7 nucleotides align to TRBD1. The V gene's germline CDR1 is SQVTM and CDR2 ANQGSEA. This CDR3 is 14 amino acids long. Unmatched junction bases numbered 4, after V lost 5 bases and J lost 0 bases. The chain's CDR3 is CSVSGGSSYNEQFF. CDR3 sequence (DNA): TGCAGCGTTTCAGGGGGAAGCTCCTACAATGAGCAGTTCTTC.

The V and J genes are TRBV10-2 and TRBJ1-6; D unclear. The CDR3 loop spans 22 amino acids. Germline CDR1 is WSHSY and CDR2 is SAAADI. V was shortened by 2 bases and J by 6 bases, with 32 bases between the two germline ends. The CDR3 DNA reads TGCGCCAGCAGTGAGCCGACACGAGACCCCGGGAGGGTCGGAGCGTCTAATTCACCCCTCCACTTT. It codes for CASSEPTRDPGRVGASNSPLHF.

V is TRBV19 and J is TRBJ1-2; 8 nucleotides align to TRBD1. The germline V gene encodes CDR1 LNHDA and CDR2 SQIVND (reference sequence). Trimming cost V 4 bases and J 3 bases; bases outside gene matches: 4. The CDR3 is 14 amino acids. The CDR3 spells CASSKSTGDYGYTF. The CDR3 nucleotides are TGTGCCAGTAGTAAGTCGACAGGGGACTATGGCTACACCTTC.

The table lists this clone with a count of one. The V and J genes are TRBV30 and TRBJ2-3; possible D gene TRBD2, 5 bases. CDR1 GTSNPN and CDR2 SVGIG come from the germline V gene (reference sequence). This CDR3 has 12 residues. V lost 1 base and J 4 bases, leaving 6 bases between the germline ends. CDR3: CAWSDGADTQYF. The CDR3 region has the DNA TGTGCCTGGAGTGACGGGGCAGATACGCAGTATTTT.

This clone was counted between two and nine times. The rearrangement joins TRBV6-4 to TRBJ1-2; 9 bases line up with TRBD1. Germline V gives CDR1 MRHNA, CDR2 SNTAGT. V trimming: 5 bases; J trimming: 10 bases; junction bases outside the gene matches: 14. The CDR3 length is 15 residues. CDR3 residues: CASSNGQGFGTTYTF. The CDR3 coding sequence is TGTGCCAGCAGTAACGGACAGGGGTTTGGTACCACCTACACCTTC.

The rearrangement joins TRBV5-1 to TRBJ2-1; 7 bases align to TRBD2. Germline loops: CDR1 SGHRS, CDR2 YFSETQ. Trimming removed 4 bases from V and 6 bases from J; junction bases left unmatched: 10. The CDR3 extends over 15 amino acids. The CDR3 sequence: CASSLTGTTTNEQFF. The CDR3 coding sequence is TGCGCCAGCAGCCTAACCGGGACTACAACCAATGAGCAGTTCTTC.

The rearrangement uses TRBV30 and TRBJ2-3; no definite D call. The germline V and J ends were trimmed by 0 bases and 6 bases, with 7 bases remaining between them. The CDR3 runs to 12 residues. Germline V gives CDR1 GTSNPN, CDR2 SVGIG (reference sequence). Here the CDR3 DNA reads TGTGCCTGGAGTGTATTATCTGATACGCAGTATTTT. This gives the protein CAWSVLSDTQYF.

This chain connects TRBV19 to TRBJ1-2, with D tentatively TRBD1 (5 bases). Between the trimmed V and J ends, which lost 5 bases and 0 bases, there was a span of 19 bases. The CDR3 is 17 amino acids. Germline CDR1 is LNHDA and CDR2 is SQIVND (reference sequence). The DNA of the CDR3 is TGTGCCAGTAGTTTGAGGACAACCGGACCCGCTAACTATGGCTACACCTTC. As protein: CASSLRTTGPANYGYTF.

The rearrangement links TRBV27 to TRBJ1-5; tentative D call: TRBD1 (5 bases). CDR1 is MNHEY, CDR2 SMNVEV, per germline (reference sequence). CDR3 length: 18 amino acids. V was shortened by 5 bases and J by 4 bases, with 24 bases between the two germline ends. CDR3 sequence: CASSHTAGVVGTNQPQHF. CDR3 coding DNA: TGTGCCAGCAGTCACACGGCGGGGGTAGTGGGTACGAATCAGCCCCAGCATTTT.

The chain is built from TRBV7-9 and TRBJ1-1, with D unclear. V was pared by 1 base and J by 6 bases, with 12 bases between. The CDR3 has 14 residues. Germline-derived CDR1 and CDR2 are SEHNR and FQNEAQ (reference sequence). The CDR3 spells CASSLVVGGAEAFF. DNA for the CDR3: TGTGCCAGCAGCTTAGTGGTGGGAGGCGCTGAAGCTTTCTTT.

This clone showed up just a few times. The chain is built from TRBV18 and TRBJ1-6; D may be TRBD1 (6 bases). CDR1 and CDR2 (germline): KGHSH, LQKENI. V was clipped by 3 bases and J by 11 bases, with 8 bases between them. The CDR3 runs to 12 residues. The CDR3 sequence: CASSPTGPPLHF. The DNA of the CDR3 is TGTGCCAGCTCACCGACAGGCCCACCCCTCCACTTT. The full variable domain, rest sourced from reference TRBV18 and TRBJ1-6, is NAGVMQNPRHLVRRRGQEARLRCSPMKGHSHVYWYRQLPEEGLKFMVYLQKENIIDESGMPKERFSAEFPKEGPSILRIQQVVRGDSAAYFCASSPTGPPLHFGNGTRLTVT.

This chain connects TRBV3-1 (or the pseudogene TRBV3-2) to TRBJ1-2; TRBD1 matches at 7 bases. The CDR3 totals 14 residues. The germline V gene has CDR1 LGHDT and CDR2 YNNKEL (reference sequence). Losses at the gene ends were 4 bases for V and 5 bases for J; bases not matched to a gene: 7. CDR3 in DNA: TGTGCCAGCAGCCGTGTAGGGGGCGGGTATGGCTACACCTTC. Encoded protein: CASSRVGGGYGYTF.

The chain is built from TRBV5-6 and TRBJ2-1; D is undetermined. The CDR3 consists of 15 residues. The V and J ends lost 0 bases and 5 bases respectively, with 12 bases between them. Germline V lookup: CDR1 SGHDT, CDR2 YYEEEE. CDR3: CASSLVSPRDNEQFF. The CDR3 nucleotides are TGTGCCAGCAGCTTGGTTAGCCCCCGTGACAATGAGCAGTTCTTC.